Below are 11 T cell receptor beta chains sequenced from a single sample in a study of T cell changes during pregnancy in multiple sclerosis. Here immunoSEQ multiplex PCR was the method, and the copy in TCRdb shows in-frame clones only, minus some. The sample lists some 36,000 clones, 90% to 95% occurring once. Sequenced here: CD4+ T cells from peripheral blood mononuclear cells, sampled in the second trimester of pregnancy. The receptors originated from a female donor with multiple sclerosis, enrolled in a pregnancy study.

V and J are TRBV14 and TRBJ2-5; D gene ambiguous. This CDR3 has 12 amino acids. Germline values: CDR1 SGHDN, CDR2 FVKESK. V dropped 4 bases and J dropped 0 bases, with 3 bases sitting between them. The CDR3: CASSLNQETQYF. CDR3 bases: TGTGCCAGCAGCCTAAACCAAGAGACCCAGTACTTC. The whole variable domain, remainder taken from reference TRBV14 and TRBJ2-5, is EAGVTQFPSHSVIEKGQTVTLRCDPISGHDNLYWYRRVMGKEIKFLLHFVKESKQDESGMPNNRFLAERTGGTYSTLKVQPAELEDSGVYFCASSLNQETQYFGPGTRLLVL.

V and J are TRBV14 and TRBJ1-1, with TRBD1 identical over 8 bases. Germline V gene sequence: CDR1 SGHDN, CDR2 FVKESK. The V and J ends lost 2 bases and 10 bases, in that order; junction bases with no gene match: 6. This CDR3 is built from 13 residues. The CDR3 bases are TGTGCCAGCAGCCAACAGACAGGGGTGGGAGCTTTCTTT. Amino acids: CASSQQTGVGAFF.

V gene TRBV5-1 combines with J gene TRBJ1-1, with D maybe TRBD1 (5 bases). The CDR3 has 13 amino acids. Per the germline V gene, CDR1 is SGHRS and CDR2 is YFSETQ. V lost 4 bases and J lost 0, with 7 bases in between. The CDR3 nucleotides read TGCGCCAGCAGCGGGGGGATGAACACTGAAGCTTTCTTT. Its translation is CASSGGMNTEAFF.

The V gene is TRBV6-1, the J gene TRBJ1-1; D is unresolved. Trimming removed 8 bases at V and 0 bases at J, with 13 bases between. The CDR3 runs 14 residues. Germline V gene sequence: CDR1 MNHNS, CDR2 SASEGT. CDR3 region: CASERSTMNTEAFF. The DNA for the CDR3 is TGTGCCAGCGAGCGGTCTACTATGAACACTGAAGCTTTCTTT.

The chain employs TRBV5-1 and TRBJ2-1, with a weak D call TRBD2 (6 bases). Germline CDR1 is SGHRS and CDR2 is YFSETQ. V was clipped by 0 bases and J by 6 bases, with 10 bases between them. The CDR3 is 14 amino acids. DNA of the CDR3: TGCGCCAGCAGCTTGGGGGGGGACCCCAATGAGCAGTTCTTC. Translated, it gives CASSLGGDPNEQFF.

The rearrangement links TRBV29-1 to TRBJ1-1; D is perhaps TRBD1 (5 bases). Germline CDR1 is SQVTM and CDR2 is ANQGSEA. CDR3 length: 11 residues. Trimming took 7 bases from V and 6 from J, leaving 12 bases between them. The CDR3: CSAQPGPEAFF. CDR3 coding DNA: TGCAGCGCACAACCAGGGCCTGAAGCTTTCTTT.

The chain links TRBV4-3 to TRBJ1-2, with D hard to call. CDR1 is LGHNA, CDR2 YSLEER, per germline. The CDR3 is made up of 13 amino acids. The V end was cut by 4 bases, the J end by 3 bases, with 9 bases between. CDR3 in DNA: TGCGCCAGCAGCCGGGGAGGCGACTATGGCTACACCTTC. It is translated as CASSRGGDYGYTF.

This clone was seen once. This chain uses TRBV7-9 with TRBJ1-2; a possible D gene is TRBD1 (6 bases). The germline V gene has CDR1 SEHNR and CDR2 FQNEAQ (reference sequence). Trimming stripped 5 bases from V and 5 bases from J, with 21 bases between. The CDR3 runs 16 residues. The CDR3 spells CASSPGGGRLIYGYTF. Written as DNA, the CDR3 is TGTGCCAGCAGCCCGGGGGGGGGCCGACTTATTTATGGCTACACCTTC.

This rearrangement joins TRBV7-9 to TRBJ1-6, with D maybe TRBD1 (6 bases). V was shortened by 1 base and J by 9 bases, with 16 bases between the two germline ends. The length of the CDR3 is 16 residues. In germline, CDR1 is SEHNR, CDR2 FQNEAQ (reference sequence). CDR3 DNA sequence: TGTGCCAGCAGCTTAGGGGTAGGGGGGGCTAGTTCACCCCTCCACTTT. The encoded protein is CASSLGVGGASSPLHF.

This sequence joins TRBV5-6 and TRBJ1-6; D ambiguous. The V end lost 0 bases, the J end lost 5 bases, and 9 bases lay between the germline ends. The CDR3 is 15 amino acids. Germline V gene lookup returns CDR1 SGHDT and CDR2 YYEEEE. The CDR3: CASSLAGLNNSPLHF. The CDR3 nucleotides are TGTGCCAGCAGCTTGGCGGGTCTTAATAATTCACCCCTCCACTTT.

Here the CDR3 DNA reads TGTGCCAGCTCACAGGAGTCCTATGGCTACACCTTC. This gives the protein CASSQESYGYTF. The rearrangement links TRBV14 to TRBJ1-2; D is possibly TRBD1 (5 bases). This CDR3 has 12 residues. V shed 8 bases and J shed 4 bases, with 11 bases lying between them. Germline assignment: CDR1 SGHDN and CDR2 FVKESK.